This T cell receptor beta chain was profiled in a study of blood T cell repertoires in COVID-19. Across the study: Samples came from the United States, Italy and Spain, spanning acute and convalescent COVID-19. Sample material is recorded as cDNA or gDNA derived from T cells, B-cell-depleted T cells, or PBMCs.

In the source study's methods: Amplification from reference gene primers served as the basis for estimated nucleated cell counts. Method: immunoSEQ multiplex PCR; TCRdb's copy keeps in-frame clones and lacks some. V and J calls and clone size are as listed in that table; D and trimming were resolved from the DNA. The data contain under 300,000 clones, 80% to 90% of them singletons. The CDR3 runs 17 residues. Germline CDR1 reads KGHSH; CDR2 reads LQKENI. J gave up 3 bases and V 5 bases, and 15 bases lay outside the gene matches. What was sequenced was peripheral blood. This TCR was recovered from a woman aged 45-65 years who had recovered from COVID-19. The J gene is TRBJ2-7, the V gene TRBV18; TRBD1 matches at 8 bases. In DNA form, the CDR3 reads TGTGCCAGCTCAACTAGACCGACAGGGGCCGATTACTACGAGCAGTACTTC. Its translation is CASSTRPTGADYYEQYF.